A selection of T cell receptor beta chains follows, all from one sample in a study of cytotoxic CD8 clonotypes in ibrutinib-treated CLL. Profiling relied on immunoSEQ multiplex PCR, and the TCRdb table lists in-frame clones only, not all of them. The sample gives under 75,000 clones, roughly 70% of which show up once; about 40% is in the top ten. Sample: PBMCs, taken after 12 months of ibrutinib treatment. The receptors here all came from a human donor with chronic lymphocytic leukemia. Each CDR3 is given with its conserved first and last residue. A D gene is named only where the DNA matches it firmly. Clone size is stated in some rows and not others, as once, few, many or a class when expanded.

d_gene,j_gene,len,abundance,v_gene,CDR3aa,CDR3nt
NA,TRBJ2-1,15,few,TRBV6-1,CASVKAQGTNNEQFF,TGTGCCAGCGTTAAGGCACAAGGAACTAACAATGAGCAGTTCTTC
NA,TRBJ2-3,14,NA,TRBV7-6,CASSLGANTDTQYF,TGTGCCAGCAGCTTAGGGGCTAACACAGATACGCAGTATTTT
NA,TRBJ1-4,15,NA,TRBV4-2,CASSQDRGDYEKLFF,TGTGCCAGCAGCCAAGACAGGGGAGATTATGAAAAACTGTTTTTT
NA,TRBJ2-7,15,NA,TRBV2,CASSGGRPGTYEQYF,TGTGCCAGCAGTGGGGGTCGGCCGGGGACCTACGAGCAGTACTTC
NA,TRBJ1-2,14,NA,TRBV5-6,CASSLAWEYYGYTF,TGTGCCAGCAGCTTGGCCTGGGAATACTATGGCTACACCTTC
TRBD2,TRBJ2-5,19,NA,TRBV18,CASSPPPHGLAGYQETQYF,TGTGCCAGCTCACCACCGCCCCATGGACTAGCGGGCTACCAAGAGACCCAGTACTTC
NA,TRBJ2-7,15,NA,TRBV6-1,CASSEYGGLSYEQYF,TGTGCCAGCAGTGAATATGGGGGACTCTCCTACGAGCAGTACTTC
NA,TRBJ2-1,13,NA,TRBV6-1,CASSEAYWNEQFF,TGTGCCAGCAGTGAAGCGTACTGGAATGAGCAGTTCTTC
NA,TRBJ1-1,11,few,TRBV9,CASSPHTEAFF,TGTGCCAGCAGCCCACACACTGAAGCTTTCTTT
TRBD2,TRBJ2-2,17,NA,TRBV27,CASSFWGASGSGGELFF,TGTGCCAGCAGTTTTTGGGGGGCTAGCGGGTCTGGCGGGGAGCTGTTTTTT
NA,TRBJ1-2,14,few,TRBV19,CASSMGNRNYGYTF,TGTGCCAGTAGTATGGGAAACAGAAACTATGGCTACACCTTC
TRBD1,TRBJ1-5,15,NA,TRBV5-6,CASSLRQGGGQPQHF,TGTGCCAGCAGCTTAAGACAGGGAGGGGGACAGCCCCAGCATTTT
TRBD1,TRBJ1-2,13,few,TRBV19,CASSMGTGIGYTF,TGTGCCAGTAGTATGGGGACAGGGATCGGCTACACCTTC
TRBD1,TRBJ1-1,15,few,TRBV18,CASSTTGVLYTEAFF,TGTGCCAGCTCAACAACAGGGGTGCTGTACACTGAAGCTTTCTTT
NA,TRBJ1-5,14,NA,TRBV28,CASSLLQAGQPQHF,TGTGCCAGCAGTTTATTGCAGGCGGGTCAGCCCCAGCATTTT
NA,TRBJ2-2,13,few,TRBV30,CAWGALGSGELFF,TGTGCCTGGGGAGCGTTGGGTTCCGGGGAGCTGTTTTTT
TRBD2,TRBJ2-2,17,NA,TRBV10-3,CAISESAGGLDTGELFF,TGTGCCATCAGTGAATCGGCGGGAGGGCTCGACACCGGGGAGCTGTTTTTT
NA,TRBJ1-4,15,NA,TRBV11-2,CASSSLTLTNEKLFF,TGTGCCAGCAGCTCCCTTACTTTAACTAATGAAAAACTGTTTTTT
NA,TRBJ2-7,13,NA,TRBV15,CATSRDLGSEQYF,TGTGCCACCAGCAGAGATCTAGGAAGCGAGCAGTACTTC
TRBD2,TRBJ2-7,16,NA,TRBV5-1,CASSPGTSFVGGEQYF,TGCGCCAGCAGCCCCGGGACTAGCTTTGTCGGGGGCGAGCAGTACTTC
TRBD1,TRBJ2-2,15,few,TRBV18,CASSSATGYTGELFF,TGTGCCAGCTCATCAGCGACAGGGTACACCGGGGAGCTGTTTTTT
TRBD1,TRBJ1-1,15,NA,TRBV6-5,CASSPRQGVDTEAFF,TGTGCCAGCAGTCCCAGACAGGGCGTTGACACTGAAGCTTTCTTT
NA,TRBJ2-1,15,NA,TRBV6-6,CASSLDGPTYNEQFF,TGTGCCAGCAGCCTCGACGGGCCGACCTACAATGAGCAGTTCTTC
TRBD2,TRBJ2-7,16,few,TRBV28,CASSGYGLADIYEQYF,TGTGCCAGCAGTGGGTATGGACTAGCGGATATCTACGAGCAGTACTTC
TRBD1,TRBJ2-2,15,NA,TRBV27,CASRRQGLLGGELFF,TGTGCCAGCAGACGACAGGGCCTCCTTGGCGGGGAGCTGTTTTTT
NA,TRBJ1-6,14,NA,TRBV7-2,CASSPFDGGSPLHF,TGTGCCAGCAGCCCTTTTGATGGGGGTTCACCCCTCCACTTT
NA,TRBJ1-2,15,NA,TRBV5-6,CASSLAQLLNYGYTF,TGTGCCAGCAGCTTGGCACAGCTATTGAACTATGGCTACACCTTC
TRBD2,TRBJ2-7,15,few,TRBV4-3,CASSQGLAGAYEQYF,TGCGCCAGCAGCCAAGGACTAGCGGGGGCCTACGAGCAGTACTTC
NA,TRBJ2-3,15,NA,TRBV6-1,CASSPGRLSTDTQYF,TGTGCCAGCAGCCCGGGACGGCTAAGCACAGATACGCAGTATTTT
TRBD1,TRBJ2-2,16,NA,TRBV29-1,CSVIGPLQGAAGELFF,TGCAGCGTCATAGGTCCTTTACAGGGGGCGGCCGGGGAGCTGTTTTTT
NA,TRBJ2-5,14,few,TRBV5-4,CASSRAAGQETQYF,TGTGCCAGCAGCCGGGCGGCGGGGCAAGAGACCCAGTACTTC
NA,TRBJ2-2,17,NA,TRBV5-1,CASSLLGIGVNTGELFF,TGCGCCAGCAGCTTGTTGGGGATCGGGGTGAACACCGGGGAGCTGTTTTTT
NA,TRBJ2-7,13,NA,TRBV14,CASSQARGGEQYF,TGTGCCAGCAGCCAAGCCAGGGGGGGCGAGCAGTACTTC
NA,TRBJ1-5,17,NA,TRBV21-1,CASSPEWQINSNQPQHF,TGTGCCAGCAGCCCCGAGTGGCAGATTAATAGCAATCAGCCCCAGCATTTT
NA,TRBJ2-3,17,once,TRBV27,CASSLSMRDRLRDTQYF,TGTGCCAGCAGTTTATCAATGCGGGACCGGTTAAGGGATACGCAGTATTTT
NA,TRBJ1-5,12,NA,TRBV7-2,CASSSNNQPQHF,TGTGCCAGCAGCTCTAACAATCAGCCCCAGCATTTT
TRBD2,TRBJ2-7,15,NA,TRBV6-6,CASSAATSGSYEQYF,TGTGCCAGCAGCGCGGCGACTAGCGGGAGCTACGAGCAGTACTTC
TRBD2,TRBJ2-1,17,NA,TRBV30,CAWSVSASGVQYNEQFF,TGTGCCTGGAGTGTATCGGCTAGCGGGGTACAATACAATGAGCAGTTCTTC
TRBD2,TRBJ2-7,16,NA,TRBV28,CASSLSQAGGRYEQYF,TGTGCCAGCAGCTTATCCCAAGCGGGAGGGCGGTACGAGCAGTACTTC
NA,TRBJ2-1,15,NA,TRBV18,CASSPLFLGRNEQFF,TGTGCCAGCTCACCCCTCTTCCTGGGGCGCAATGAGCAGTTCTTC
NA,TRBJ2-1,13,NA,TRBV6-5,CASSQLPTGEQFF,TGTGCCAGCAGTCAACTACCGACTGGTGAGCAGTTCTTC
NA,TRBJ2-7,13,NA,TRBV14,CASSQDLGFEQYF,TGTGCCAGCAGCCAAGATTTGGGGTTCGAGCAGTACTTC
TRBD2,TRBJ2-3,21,NA,TRBV4-1,CASSQGGLVSEFSYRTDTQYF,TGCGCCAGCAGCCAAGGGGGACTAGTTTCAGAGTTTTCGTACCGCACAGATACGCAGTATTTT
TRBD1,TRBJ1-2,14,NA,TRBV7-3,CASNRDRGSYGYTF,TGTGCCAGCAATCGGGACAGGGGATCCTATGGCTACACCTTC
NA,TRBJ2-1,16,NA,TRBV18,CASSPPGGSSYNEQFF,TGTGCCAGCTCACCACCGGGGGGCAGCTCCTACAATGAGCAGTTCTTC
TRBD2,TRBJ2-1,14,NA,TRBV5-5,CASRRLAGANEQFF,TGTGCCAGCAGGAGACTAGCGGGAGCGAATGAGCAGTTCTTC
TRBD2,TRBJ2-7,16,NA,TRBV7-6,CASSPPDVAGGSKQYF,TGTGCCAGCAGTCCCCCTGATGTAGCGGGAGGCTCCAAGCAGTACTTC
NA,TRBJ2-1,13,once,TRBV19,CASSGVRVDEQFF,TGTGCCAGTAGTGGGGTCAGGGTCGATGAGCAGTTCTTC